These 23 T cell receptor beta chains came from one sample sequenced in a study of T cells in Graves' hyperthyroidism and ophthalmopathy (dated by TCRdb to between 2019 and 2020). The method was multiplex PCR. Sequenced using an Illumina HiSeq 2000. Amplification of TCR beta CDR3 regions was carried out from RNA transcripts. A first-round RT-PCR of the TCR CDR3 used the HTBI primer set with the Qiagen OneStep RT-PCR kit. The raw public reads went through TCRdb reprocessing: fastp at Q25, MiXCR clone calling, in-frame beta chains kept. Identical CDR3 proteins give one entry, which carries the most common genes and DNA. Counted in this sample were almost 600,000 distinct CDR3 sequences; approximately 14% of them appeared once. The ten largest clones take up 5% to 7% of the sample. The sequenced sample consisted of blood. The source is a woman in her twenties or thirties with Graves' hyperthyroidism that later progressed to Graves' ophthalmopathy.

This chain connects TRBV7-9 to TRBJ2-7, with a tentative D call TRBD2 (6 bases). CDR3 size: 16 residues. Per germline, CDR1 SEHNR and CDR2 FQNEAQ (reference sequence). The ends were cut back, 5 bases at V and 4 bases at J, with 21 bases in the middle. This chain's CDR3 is CASSASLASTMYEQYF. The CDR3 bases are TGTGCCAGCAGCGCATCACTAGCATCCACTATGTACGAGCAGTACTTC.

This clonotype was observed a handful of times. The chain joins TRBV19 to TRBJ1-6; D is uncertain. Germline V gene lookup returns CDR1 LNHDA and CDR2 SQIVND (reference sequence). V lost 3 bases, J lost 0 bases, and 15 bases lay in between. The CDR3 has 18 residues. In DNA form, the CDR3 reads TGTGCCAGTAGTATCAACGGTGTTTCCAGCTCCTATAATTCACCCCTCCACTTT. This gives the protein CASSINGVSSSYNSPLHF.

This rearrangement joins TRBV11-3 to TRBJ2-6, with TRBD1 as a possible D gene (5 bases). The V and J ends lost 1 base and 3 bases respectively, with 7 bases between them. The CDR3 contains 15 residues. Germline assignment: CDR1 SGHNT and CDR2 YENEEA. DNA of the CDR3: TGTGCCAGCAGCTTAGTAGGGGTTGGGGCCAACGTCCTGACTTTC. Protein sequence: CASSLVGVGANVLTF.

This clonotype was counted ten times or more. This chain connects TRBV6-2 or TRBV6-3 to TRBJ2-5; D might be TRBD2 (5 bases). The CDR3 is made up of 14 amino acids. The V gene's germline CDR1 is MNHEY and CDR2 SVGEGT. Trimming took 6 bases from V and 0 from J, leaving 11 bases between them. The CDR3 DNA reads TGTGCCAGCAGGCGAGTGGAGGACCAAGAGACCCAGTACTTC. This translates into CASRRVEDQETQYF.

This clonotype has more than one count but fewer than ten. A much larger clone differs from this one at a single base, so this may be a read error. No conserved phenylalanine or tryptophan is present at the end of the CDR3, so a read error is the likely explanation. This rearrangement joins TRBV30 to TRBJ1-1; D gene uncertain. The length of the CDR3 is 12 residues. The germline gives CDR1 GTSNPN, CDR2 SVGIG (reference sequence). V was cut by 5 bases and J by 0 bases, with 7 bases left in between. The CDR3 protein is CAWGIMNTEAFL. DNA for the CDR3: TGTGCCTGGGGCATCATGAACACTGAAGCTTTCCTT.

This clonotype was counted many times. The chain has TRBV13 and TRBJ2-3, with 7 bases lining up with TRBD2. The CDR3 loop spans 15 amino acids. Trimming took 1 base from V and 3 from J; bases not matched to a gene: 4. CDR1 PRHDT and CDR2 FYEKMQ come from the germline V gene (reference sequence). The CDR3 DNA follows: TGTGCCAGCAGCTTAGAGGCGGGAGTAACAGATACGCAGTATTTT. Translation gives CASSLEAGVTDTQYF.

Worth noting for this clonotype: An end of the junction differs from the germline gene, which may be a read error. The CDR3 protein is CASRPNVGEALF. Written as DNA, the CDR3 is TGTGCCAGCAGACCCAACGTAGGTGAAGCTCTCTTT. The chain carries TRBV28 and TRBJ1-1; no reliable D call. This CDR3 region has 12 residues. Germline V gene sequence: CDR1 MDHEN, CDR2 SYDVKM.

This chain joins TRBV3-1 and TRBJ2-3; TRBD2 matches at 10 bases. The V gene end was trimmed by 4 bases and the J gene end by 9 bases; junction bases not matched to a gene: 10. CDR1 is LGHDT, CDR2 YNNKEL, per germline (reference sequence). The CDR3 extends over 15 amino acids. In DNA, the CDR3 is TGTGCCAGCAGCCCGCCCCTACTAGCGGGATTCACGCAGTATTTT. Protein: CASSPPLLAGFTQYF.

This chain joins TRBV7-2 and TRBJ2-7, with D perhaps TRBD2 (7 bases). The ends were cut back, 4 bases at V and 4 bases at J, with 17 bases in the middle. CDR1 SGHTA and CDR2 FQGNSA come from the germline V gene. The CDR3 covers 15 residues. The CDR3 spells CASSSQGRGGYEQYF. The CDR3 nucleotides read TGTGCCAGCAGCTCCCAGGGGAGGGGGGGTTACGAGCAGTACTTC.

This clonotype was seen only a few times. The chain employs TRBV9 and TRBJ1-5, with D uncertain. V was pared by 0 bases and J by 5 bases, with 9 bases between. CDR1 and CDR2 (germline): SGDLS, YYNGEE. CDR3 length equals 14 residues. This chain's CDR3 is CASSVGGWDQPQHF. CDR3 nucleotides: TGTGCCAGCAGCGTAGGGGGTTGGGATCAGCCCCAGCATTTT.

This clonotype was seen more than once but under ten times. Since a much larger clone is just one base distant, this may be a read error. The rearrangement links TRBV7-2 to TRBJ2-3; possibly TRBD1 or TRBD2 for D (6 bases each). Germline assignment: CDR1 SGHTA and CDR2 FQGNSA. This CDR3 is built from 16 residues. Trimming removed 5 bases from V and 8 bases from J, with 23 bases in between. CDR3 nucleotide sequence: TGTGCCAGCAGCGGGCTTGTTCGGGGACTCAGGGGTACGCAGTATTTT. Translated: CASSGLVRGLRGTQYF.

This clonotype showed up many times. The CDR3 reads CASSLIGGSYEQYF. In DNA, the CDR3 is TGTGCCAGCAGCTTGATAGGGGGTTCCTACGAGCAGTACTTC. The chain uses TRBV7-2 and TRBJ2-7; D perhaps matches TRBD1 (6 bases). This CDR3 contains 14 residues. The germline V gene has CDR1 SGHTA and CDR2 FQGNSA. Trimming took 3 bases from V and 1 from J, leaving 10 bases between them.

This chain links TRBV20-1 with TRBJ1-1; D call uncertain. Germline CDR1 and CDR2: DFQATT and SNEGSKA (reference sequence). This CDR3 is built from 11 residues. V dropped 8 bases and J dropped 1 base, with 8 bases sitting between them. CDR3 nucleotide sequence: TGCAGTAGGGCCGGGAACACTGAAGCTTTCTTT. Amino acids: CSRAGNTEAFF.

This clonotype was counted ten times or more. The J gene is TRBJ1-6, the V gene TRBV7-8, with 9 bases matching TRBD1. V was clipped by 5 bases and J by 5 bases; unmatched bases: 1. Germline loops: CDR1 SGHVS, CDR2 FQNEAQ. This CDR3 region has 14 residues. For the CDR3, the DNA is TGTGCCAGCAGCCGGACAGGGGATAATTCACCCCTCCACTTT. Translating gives CASSRTGDNSPLHF.

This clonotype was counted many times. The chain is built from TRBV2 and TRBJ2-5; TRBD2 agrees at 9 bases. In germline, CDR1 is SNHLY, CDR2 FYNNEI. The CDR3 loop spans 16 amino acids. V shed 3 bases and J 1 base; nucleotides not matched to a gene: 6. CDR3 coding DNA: TGTGCCAGCAGTGAGCGGCTAGCGGGGCTCCAAGAGACCCAGTACTTC. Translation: CASSERLAGLQETQYF.

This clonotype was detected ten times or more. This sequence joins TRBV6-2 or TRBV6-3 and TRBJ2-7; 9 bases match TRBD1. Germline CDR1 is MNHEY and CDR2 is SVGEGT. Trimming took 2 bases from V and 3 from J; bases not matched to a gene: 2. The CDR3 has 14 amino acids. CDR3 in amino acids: CASSYQGQGYEQYF. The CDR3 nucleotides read TGTGCCAGCAGTTACCAGGGACAGGGCTACGAGCAGTACTTC.

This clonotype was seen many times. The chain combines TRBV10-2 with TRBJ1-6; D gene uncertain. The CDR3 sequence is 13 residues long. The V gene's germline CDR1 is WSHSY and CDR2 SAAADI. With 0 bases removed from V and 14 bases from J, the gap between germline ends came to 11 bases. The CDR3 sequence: CASSESLGSTLHF. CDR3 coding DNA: TGCGCCAGCAGTGAGTCTCTGGGATCCACCCTCCACTTT.

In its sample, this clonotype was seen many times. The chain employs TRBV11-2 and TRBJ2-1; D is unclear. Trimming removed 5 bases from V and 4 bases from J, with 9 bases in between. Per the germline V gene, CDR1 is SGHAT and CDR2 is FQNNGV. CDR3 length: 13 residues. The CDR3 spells CASSPDGYNEQFF. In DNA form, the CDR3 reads TGTGCCAGCAGCCCGGACGGGTACAATGAGCAGTTCTTC.

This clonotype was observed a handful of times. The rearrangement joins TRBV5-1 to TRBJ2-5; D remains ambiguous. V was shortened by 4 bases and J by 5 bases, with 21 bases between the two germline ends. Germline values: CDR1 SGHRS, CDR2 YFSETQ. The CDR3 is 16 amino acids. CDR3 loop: CASSAGIRMTDETQYF. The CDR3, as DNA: TGCGCCAGCAGCGCTGGGATCAGGATGACCGACGAGACCCAGTACTTC. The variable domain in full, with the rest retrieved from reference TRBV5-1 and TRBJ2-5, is KAGVTQTPRYLIKTRGQQVTLSCSPISGHRSVSWYQQTPGQGLQFLFEYFSETQRNKGNFPGRFSGRQFSNSRSEMNVSTLELGDSALYLCASSAGIRMTDETQYFGPGTRLLVL.

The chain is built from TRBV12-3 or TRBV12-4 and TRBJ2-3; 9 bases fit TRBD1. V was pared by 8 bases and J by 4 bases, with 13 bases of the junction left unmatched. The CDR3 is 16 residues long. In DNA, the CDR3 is TGTGCCAGCGGGGCGCCTTTGGGACAGGGACCAGATACGCAGTATTTT. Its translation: CASGAPLGQGPDTQYF.

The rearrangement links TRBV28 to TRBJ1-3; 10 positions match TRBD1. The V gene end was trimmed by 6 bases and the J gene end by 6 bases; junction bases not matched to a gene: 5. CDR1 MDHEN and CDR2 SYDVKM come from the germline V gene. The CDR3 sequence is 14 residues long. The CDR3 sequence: CASRMTGGENTIYF. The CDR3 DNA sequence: TGTGCCAGCAGGATGACAGGGGGCGAAAACACCATATATTTT.

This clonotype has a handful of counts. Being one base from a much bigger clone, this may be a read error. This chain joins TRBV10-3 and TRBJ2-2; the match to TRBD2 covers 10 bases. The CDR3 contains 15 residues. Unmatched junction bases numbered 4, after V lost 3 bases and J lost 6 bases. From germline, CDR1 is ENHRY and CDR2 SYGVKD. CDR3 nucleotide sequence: TGTGCCATCAGTGATTTAGCGGGAGGAGCCGGGGAGCTGTTTTTT. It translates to CAISDLAGGAGELFF.

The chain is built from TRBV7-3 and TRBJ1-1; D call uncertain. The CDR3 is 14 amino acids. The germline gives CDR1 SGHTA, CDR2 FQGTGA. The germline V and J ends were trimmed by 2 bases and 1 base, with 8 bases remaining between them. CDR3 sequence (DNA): TGTGCCAGCAGCTTAGCCGGGCCGAACACTGAAGCTTTCTTT. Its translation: CASSLAGPNTEAFF.